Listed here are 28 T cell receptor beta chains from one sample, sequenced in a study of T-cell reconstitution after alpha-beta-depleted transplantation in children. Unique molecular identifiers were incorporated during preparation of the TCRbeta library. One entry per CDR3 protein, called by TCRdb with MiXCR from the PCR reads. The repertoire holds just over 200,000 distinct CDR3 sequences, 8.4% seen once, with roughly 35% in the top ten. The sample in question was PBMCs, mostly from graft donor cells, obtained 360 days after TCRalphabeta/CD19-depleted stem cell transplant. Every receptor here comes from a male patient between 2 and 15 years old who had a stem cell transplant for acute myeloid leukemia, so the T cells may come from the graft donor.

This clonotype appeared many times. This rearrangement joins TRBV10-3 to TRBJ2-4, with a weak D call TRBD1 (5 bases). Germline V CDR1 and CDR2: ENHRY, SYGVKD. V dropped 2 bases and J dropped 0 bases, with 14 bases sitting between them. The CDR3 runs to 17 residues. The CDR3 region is CAISERQTRLAKNIQYF. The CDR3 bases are TGTGCCATCAGTGAGCGACAGACAAGGCTAGCCAAAAACATTCAGTACTTC.

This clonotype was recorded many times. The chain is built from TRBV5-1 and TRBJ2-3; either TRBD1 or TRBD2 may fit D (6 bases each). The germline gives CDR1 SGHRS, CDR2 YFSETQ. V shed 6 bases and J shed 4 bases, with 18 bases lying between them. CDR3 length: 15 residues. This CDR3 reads CASMKGGRSPDTQYF. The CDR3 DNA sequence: TGCGCCAGCATGAAGGGGGGCCGGTCGCCAGATACGCAGTATTTT.

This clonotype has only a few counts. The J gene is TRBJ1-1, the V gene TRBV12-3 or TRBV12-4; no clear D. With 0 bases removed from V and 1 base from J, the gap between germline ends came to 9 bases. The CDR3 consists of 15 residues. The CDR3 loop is CASSLAVATNTEAFF. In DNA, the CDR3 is TGTGCCAGCAGTTTAGCGGTAGCTACGAACACTGAAGCTTTCTTT.

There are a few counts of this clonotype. CDR3 coding DNA: TGTGCCAGCAGCAAAGTAAGGGACCTTAACTATGGCTACACCTTC. Translating it yields CASSKVRDLNYGYTF. This chain joins TRBV21-1 and TRBJ1-2. TRBV21-1 is designated a pseudogene. This CDR3 is 15 amino acids long.

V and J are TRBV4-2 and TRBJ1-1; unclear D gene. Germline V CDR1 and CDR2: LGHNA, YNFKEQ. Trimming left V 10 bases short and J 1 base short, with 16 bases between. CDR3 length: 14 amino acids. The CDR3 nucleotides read TGTGCCATGGGCTCCCCGCGGGAGAACACTGAAGCTTTCTTT. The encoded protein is CAMGSPRENTEAFF.

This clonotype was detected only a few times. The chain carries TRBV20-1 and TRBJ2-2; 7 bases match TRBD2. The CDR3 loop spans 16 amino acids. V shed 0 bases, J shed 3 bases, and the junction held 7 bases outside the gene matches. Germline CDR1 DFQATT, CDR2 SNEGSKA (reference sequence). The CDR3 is CSARDRGGWDTGELFF. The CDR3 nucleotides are TGCAGTGCTAGAGATCGCGGGGGATGGGACACCGGGGAGCTGTTTTTT.

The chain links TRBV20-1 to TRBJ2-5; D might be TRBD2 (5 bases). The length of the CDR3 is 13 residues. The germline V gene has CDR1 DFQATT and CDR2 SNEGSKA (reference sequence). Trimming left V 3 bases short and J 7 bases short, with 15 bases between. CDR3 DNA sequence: TGCAGTGCTAGGGAAACTAGTGGCGGGACCCAGTACTTC. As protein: CSARETSGGTQYF.

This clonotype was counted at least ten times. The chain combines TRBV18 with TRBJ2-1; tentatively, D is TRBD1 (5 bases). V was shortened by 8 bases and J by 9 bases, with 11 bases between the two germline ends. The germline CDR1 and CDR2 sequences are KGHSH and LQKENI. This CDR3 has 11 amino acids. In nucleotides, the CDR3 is TGTGCCAGCACGGACAATTTTGAGCAGTTCTTC. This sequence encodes CASTDNFEQFF.

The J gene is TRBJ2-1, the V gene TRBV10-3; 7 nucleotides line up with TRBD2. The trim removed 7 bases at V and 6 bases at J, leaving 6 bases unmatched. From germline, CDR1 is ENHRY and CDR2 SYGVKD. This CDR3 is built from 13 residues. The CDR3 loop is CAITAGPPNEQFF. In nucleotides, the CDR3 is TGTGCCATCACAGCGGGGCCCCCCAATGAGCAGTTCTTC.

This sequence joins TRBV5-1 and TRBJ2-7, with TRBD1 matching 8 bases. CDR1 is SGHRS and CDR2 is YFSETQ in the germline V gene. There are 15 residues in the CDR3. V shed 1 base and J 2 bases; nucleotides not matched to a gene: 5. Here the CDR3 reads CASSLTRQGPYEQYF. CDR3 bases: TGCGCCAGCAGCTTGACGAGACAGGGGCCCTACGAGCAGTACTTC.

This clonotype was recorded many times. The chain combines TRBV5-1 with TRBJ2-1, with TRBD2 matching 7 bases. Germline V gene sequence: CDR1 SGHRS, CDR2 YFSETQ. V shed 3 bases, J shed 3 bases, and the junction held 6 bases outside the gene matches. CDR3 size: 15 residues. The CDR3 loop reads CASSSRASGYNEQFF. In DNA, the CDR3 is TGCGCCAGCAGCTCCCGGGCTAGCGGCTACAATGAGCAGTTCTTC.

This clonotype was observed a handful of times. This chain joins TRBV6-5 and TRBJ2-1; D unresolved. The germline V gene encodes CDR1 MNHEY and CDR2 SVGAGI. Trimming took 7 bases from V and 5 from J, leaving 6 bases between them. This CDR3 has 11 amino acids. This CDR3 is CASISHNEQFF. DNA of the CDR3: TGTGCCAGCATATCACACAATGAGCAGTTCTTC.

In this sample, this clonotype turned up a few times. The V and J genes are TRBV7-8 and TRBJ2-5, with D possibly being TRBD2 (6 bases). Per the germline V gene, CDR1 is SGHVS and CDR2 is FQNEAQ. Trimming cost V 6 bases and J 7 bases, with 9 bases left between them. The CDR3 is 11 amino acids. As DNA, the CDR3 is TGTGCCAGCAGGGACTATGGGACCCAGTACTTC. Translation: CASRDYGTQYF.

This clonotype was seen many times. The DNA of the CDR3 is TGCGCCAGCAGCTCGCCGACCACAGATACGCAGTATTTT. Encoded protein: CASSSPTTDTQYF. The chain recombines TRBV5-1 with TRBJ2-3; D not certain. The CDR3 runs to 13 residues. Germline-derived CDR1 and CDR2 are SGHRS and YFSETQ. V lost 3 bases and J 2 bases, leaving 7 bases between the germline ends. The variable domain in full, completed from reference TRBV5-1 and TRBJ2-3, reads KAGVTQTPRYLIKTRGQQVTLSCSPISGHRSVSWYQQTPGQGLQFLFEYFSETQRNKGNFPGRFSGRQFSNSRSEMNVSTLELGDSALYLCASSSPTTDTQYFGPGTRLTVL.

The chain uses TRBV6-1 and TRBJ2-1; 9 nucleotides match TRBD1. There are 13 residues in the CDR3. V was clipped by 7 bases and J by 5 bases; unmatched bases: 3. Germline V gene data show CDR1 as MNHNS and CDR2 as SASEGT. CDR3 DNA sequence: TGTGCCAGCATCGGGACAGGGCACAATGAGCAGTTCTTC. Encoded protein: CASIGTGHNEQFF.

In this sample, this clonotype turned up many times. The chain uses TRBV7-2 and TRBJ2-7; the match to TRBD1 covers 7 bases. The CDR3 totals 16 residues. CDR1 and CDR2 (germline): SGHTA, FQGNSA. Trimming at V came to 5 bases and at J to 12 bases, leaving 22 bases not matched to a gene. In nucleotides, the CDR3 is TGTGCCAGCAGCCCAAGGAGAGGGACAGCCCATTCTGAGGGGTACTTC. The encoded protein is CASSPRRGTAHSEGYF.

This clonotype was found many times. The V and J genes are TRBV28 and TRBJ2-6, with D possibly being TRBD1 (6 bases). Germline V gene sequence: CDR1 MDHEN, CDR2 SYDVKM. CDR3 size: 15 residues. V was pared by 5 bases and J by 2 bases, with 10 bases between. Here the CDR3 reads CASSTPGAGANVLTF. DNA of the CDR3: TGTGCCAGCAGTACTCCAGGGGCTGGGGCCAACGTCCTGACTTTC.

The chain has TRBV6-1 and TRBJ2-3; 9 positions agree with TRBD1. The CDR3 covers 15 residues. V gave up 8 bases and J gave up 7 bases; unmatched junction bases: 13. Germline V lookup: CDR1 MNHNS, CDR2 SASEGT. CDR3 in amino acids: CASGHPGQGIYTQYF. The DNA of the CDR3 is TGTGCCAGCGGGCATCCGGGACAGGGTATATATACGCAGTATTTT.

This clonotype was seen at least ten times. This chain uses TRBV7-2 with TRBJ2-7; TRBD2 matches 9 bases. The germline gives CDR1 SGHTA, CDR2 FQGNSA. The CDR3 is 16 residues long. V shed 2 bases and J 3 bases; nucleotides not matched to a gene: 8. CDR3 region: CASSLWLAGPYYEQYV. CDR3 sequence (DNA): TGTGCCAGCAGCTTATGGCTAGCGGGGCCCTACTACGAGCAGTACGTC.

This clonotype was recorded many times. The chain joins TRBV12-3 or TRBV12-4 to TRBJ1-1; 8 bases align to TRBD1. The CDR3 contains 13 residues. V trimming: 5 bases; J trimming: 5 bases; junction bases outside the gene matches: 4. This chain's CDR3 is CASSPGGVTEAFF. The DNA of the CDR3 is TGTGCCAGCAGTCCAGGGGGCGTTACTGAAGCTTTCTTT.

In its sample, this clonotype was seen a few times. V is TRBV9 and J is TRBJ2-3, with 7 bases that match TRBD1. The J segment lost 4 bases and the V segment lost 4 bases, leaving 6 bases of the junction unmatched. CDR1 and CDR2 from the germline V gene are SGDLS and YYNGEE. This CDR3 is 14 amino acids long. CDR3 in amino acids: CASSIDRVADTQYF. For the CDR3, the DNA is TGTGCCAGCAGCATTGACAGGGTCGCAGATACGCAGTATTTT.

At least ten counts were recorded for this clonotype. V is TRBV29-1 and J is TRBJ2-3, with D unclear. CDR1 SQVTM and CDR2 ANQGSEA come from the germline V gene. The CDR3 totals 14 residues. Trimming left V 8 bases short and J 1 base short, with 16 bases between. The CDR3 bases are TGCAGCATCAAGCCACCCGAGGGCACAGATACGCAGTATTTT. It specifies CSIKPPEGTDTQYF.

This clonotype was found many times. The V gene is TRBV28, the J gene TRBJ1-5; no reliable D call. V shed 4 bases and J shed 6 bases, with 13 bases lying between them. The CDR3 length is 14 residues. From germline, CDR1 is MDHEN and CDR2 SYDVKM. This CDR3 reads CASSSTSGPQPQHF. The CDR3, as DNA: TGTGCCAGCAGTTCAACGTCCGGGCCTCAGCCCCAGCATTTT.

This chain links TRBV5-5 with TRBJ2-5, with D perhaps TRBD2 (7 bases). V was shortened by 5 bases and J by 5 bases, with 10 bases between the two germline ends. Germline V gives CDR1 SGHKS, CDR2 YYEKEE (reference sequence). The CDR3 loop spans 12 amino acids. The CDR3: CASRGGGETQYF. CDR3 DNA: TGTGCCAGCAGAGGGGGAGGGGAGACCCAGTACTTC.

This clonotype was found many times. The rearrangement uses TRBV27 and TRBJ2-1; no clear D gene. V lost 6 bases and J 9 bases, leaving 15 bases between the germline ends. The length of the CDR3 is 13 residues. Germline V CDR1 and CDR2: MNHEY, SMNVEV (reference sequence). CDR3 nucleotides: TGTGCCAGCAGCATAGATCCCGGCATTGAGCAGTTCTTC. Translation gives CASSIDPGIEQFF.

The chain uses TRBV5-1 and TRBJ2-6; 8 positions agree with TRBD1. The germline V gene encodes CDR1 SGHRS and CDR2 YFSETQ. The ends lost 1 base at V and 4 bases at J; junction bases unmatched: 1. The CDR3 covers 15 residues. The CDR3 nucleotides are TGCGCCAGCAGCTTGCAGGGGGCCGGGGCCAACGTCCTGACTTTC. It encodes CASSLQGAGANVLTF.

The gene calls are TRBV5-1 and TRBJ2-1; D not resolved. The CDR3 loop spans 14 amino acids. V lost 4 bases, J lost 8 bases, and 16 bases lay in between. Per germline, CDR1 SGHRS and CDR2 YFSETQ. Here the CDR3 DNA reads TGCGCCAGCAGCCCAAACCCCCTAGGCGATGAGCAGTTCTTC. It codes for CASSPNPLGDEQFF.

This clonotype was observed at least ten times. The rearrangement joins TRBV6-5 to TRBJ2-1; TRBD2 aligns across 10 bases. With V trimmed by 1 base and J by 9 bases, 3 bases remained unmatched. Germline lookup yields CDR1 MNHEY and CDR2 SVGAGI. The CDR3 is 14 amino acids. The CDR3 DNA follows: TGTGCCAGCAGTTACTGGGGACTAGCGACTGAGCAGTTCTTC. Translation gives CASSYWGLATEQFF.